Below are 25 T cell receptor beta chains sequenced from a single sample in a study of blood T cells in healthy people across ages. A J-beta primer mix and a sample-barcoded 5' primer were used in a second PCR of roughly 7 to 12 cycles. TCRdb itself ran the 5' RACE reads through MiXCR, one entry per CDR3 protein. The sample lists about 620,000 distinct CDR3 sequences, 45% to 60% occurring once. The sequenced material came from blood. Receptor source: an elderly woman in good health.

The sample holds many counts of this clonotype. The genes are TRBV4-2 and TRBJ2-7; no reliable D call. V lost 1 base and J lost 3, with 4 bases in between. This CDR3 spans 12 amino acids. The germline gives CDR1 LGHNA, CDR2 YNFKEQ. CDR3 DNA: TGTGCCAGCAGCCAAGCCTACTACGAGCAGTACTTC. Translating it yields CASSQAYYEQYF.

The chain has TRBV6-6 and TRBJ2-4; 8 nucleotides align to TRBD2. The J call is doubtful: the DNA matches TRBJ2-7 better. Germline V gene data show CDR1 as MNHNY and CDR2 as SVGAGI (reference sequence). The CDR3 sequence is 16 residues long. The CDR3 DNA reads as TGTGCCAGCAGTTACCCCCGAGGAGCGGGGGCCTACGAGCAGTACTTC. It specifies CASSYPRGAGAYEQYF.

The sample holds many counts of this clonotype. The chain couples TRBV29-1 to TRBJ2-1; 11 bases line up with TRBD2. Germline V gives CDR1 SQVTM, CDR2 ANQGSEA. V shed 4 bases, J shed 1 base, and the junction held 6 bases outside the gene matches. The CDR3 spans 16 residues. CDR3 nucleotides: TGCAGCGTTGGAACTAGCGGGGGTACTTCCTACAATGAGCAGTTCTTC. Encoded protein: CSVGTSGGTSYNEQFF.

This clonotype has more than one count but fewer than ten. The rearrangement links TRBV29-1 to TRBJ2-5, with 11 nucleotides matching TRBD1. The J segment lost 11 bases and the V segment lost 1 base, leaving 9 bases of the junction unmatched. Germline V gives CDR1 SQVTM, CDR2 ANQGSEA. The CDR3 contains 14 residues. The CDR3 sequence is CSVEGTGGGFQQYF. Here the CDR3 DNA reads TGCAGCGTTGAAGGGACAGGGGGCGGTTTCCAGCAGTACTTC.

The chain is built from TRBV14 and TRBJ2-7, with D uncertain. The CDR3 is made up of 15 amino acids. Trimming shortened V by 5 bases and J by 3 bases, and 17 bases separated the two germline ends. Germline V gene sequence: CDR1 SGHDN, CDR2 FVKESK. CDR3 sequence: CASSESLAVLYEQYF. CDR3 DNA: TGTGCCAGCAGCGAGTCCCTGGCCGTCCTCTACGAGCAGTACTTC. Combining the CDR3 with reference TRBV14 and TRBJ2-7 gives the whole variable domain EAGVTQFPSHSVIEKGQTVTLRCDPISGHDNLYWYRRVMGKEIKFLLHFVKESKQDESGMPNNRFLAERTGGTYSTLKVQPAELEDSGVYFCASSESLAVLYEQYFGPGTRLTVT.

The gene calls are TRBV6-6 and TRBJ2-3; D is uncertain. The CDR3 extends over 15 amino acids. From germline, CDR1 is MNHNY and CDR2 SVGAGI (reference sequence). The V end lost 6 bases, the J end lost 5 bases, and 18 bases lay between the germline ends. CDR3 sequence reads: CASRGFGVDGDTQYF. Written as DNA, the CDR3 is TGTGCCAGCAGGGGCTTTGGCGTTGATGGAGATACGCAGTATTTT.

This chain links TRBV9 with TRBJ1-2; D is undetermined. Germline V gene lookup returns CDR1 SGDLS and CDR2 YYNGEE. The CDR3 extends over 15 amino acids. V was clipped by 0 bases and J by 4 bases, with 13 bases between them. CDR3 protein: CASSVEGSGAYGYTF. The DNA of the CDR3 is TGTGCCAGCAGCGTAGAAGGGTCAGGAGCCTATGGCTACACCTTC.

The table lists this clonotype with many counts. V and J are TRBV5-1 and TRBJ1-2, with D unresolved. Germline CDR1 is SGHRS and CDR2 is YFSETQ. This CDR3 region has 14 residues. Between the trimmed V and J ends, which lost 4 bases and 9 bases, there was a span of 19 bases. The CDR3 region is CASSPEGRYESYTF. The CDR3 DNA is TGCGCCAGCAGCCCGGAGGGCCGCTATGAGAGCTACACCTTC.

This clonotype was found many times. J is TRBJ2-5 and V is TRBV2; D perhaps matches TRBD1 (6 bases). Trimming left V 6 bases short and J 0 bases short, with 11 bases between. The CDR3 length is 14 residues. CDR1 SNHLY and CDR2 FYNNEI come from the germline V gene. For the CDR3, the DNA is TGTGCCAGCAGGGTAACAGGGAACCAAGAGACCCAGTACTTC. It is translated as CASRVTGNQETQYF.

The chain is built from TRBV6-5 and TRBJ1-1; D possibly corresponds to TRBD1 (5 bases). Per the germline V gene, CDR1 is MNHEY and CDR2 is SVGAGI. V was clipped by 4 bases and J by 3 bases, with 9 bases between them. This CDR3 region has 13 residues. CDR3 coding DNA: TGTGCCAGCAGTTCGGACACCTACACTGAAGCTTTCTTT. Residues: CASSSDTYTEAFF.

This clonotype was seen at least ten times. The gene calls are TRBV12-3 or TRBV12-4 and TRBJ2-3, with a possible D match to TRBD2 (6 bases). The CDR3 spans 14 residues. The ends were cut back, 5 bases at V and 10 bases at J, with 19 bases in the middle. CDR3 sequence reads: CASSSPTAPGAQYF. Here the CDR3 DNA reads TGTGCCAGCAGTAGCCCGACAGCACCGGGGGCGCAGTATTTT.

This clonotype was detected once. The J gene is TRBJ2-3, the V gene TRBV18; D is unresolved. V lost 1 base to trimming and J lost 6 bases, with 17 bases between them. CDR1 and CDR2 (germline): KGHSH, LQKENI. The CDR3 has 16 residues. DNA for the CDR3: TGTGCCAGCTCACCACGCACCGGACGGCGAGCGGATACGCAGTATTTT. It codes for CASSPRTGRRADTQYF.

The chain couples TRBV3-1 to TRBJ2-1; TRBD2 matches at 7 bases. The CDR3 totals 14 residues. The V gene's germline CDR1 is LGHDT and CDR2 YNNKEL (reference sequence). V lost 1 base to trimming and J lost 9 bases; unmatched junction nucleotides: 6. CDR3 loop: CASSQGGTTSEQFF. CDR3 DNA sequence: TGTGCCAGCAGCCAAGGGGGGACTACTAGTGAGCAGTTCTTC.

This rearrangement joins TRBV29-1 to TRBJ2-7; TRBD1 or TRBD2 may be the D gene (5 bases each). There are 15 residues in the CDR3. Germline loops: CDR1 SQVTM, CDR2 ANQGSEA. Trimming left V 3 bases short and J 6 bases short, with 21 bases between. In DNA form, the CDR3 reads TGCAGCGTTGAGCGCCGGGACGACCATTCTTTCGAGCAGTACTTC. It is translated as CSVERRDDHSFEQYF.

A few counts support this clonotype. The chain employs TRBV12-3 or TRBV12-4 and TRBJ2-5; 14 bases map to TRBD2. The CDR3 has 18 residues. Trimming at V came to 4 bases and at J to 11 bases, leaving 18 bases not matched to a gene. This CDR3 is CASSYYKTGTSGSNEQYF. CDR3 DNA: TGTGCCAGCAGTTACTATAAAACCGGGACTAGCGGGAGTAATGAGCAGTACTTC.

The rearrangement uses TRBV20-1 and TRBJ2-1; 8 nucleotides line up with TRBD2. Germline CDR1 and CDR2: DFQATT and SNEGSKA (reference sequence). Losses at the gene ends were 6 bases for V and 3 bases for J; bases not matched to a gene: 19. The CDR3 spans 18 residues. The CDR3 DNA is TGCAGTGCGGATGGGATGTTAGGTACCGGGACTAGCTACAATGAGCAGTTCTTC. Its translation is CSADGMLGTGTSYNEQFF.

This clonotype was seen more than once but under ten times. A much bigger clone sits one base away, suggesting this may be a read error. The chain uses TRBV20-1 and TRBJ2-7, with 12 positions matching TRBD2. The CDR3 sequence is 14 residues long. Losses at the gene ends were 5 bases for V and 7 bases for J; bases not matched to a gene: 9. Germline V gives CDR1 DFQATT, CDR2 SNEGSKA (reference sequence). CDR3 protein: CSAASGRALNEQYF. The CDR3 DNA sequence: TGCAGTGCTGCTAGCGGGAGGGCCCTCAATGAGCAGTACTTC.

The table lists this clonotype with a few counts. The CDR3 is CATRGDSNTGELFF. CDR3 nucleotide sequence: TGTGCCACCCGGGGGGATTCGAACACCGGGGAGCTGTTTTTT. The gene calls are TRBV24-1 and TRBJ2-2, with 7 bases lining up with TRBD2. Germline lookup yields CDR1 KGHDR and CDR2 SFDVKD. The J segment lost 0 bases and the V segment lost 9 bases, leaving 3 bases of the junction unmatched. The CDR3 sequence is 14 residues long.

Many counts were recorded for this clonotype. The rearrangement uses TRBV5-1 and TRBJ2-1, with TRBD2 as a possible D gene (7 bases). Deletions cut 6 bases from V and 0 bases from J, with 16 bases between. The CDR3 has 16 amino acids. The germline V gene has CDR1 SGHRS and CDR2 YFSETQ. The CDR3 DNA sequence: TGCGCCAGCATGGTTGGCGGGGGCCCCTCCTACAATGAGCAGTTCTTC. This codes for CASMVGGGPSYNEQFF.

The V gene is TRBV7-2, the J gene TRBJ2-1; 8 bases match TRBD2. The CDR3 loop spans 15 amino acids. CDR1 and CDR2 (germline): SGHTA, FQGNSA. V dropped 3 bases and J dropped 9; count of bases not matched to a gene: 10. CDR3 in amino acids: CASSLGLGLSSEQFF. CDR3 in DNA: TGTGCCAGCAGCTTGGGACTAGGTCTCTCCAGTGAGCAGTTCTTC. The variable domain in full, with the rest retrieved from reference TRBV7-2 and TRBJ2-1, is GAGVSQSPSNKVTEKGKDVELRCDPISGHTALYWYRQSLGQGLEFLIYFQGNSAPDKSGLPSDRFSAERTGGSVSTLTIQRTQQEDSAVYLCASSLGLGLSSEQFFGPGTRLTVL.

CDR3 sequence (DNA): TGTGCCAGCAGCCAGTCCGGACAGGGGGCTGGTGGGGCCAACGTCCTGACTTTC. The encoded protein is CASSQSGQGAGGANVLTF. The rearrangement uses TRBV6-2 or TRBV6-3 and TRBJ2-6; 11 nucleotides line up with TRBD1. CDR3 length equals 18 residues. Germline loops: CDR1 MNHEY, CDR2 SVGEGT. After removal of 6 bases from V and 3 bases from J, the junction contained 10 bases not matched to a gene.

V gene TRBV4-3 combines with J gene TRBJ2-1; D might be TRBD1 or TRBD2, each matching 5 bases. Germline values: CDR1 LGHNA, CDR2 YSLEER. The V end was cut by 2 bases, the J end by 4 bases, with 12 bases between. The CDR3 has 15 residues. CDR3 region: CASSQPGTEYNEQFF. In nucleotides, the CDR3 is TGCGCCAGCAGCCAACCCGGGACCGAGTACAATGAGCAGTTCTTC.

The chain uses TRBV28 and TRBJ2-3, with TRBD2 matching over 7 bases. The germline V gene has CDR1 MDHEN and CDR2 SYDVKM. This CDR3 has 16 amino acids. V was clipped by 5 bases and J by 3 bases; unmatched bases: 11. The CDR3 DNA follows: TGTGCCAGCAGTCCGAACGCGGGAGCGATGACAGATACGCAGTATTTT. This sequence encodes CASSPNAGAMTDTQYF.

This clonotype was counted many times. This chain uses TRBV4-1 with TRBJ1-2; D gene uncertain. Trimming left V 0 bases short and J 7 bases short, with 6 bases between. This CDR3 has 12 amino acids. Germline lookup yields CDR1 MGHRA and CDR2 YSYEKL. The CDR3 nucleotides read TGCGCCAGCAGCCAAGATACATCTGGCTACACCTTC. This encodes CASSQDTSGYTF.

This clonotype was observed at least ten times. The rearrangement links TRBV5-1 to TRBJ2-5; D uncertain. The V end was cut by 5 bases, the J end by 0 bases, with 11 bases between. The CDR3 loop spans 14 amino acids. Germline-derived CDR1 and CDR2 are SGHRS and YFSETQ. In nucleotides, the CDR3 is TGCGCCAGCAGTCAACCGCGGTACCAAGAGACCCAGTACTTC. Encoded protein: CASSQPRYQETQYF.